The 5 T cell receptor beta chains presented below share a single source sample, sequenced in a study of blood T cell repertoires in COVID-19. This table comes from immunoSEQ multiplex PCR, and its TCRdb copy is limited to in-frame clones, with some not included. The sample includes 110,000 or so clones, around 90% of them seen just once. The sequencing sample was made of peripheral blood. The receptor source for this set is a woman between 45 and 60 years old with acute or convalescent COVID-19.

The gene calls are TRBV30 and TRBJ2-3, with TRBD2 identical over 14 bases. This CDR3 contains 20 residues. Germline assignment: CDR1 GTSNPN and CDR2 SVGIG (reference sequence). The V segment lost 3 bases and the J segment 0 bases; nucleotides outside the gene matches: 14. The CDR3 sequence is CAWRIIGLAGGSLSTDTQYF. In nucleotides, the CDR3 is TGTGCCTGGAGGATAATCGGACTAGCGGGGGGTTCCCTGAGCACAGATACGCAGTATTTT. The whole variable domain, filled in from reference TRBV30 and TRBJ2-3, reads SQTIHQWPATLVQPVGSPLSLECTVEGTSNPNLYWYRQAAGRGLQLLFYSVGIGQISSEVPQNLSASRPQDRQFILSSKKLLLSDSGFYLCAWRIIGLAGGSLSTDTQYFGPGTRLTVL.

This chain joins TRBV10-2 and TRBJ1-2; possibly TRBD1 for D (5 bases). The CDR3 runs to 14 residues. The germline CDR1 and CDR2 sequences are WSHSY and SAAADI. V lost 8 bases and J lost 8, with 21 bases in between. CDR3 bases: TGCGCCAGCGGGGCAGCCAAGACCCTTGGAGGCTACACCTTC. Its protein product is CASGAAKTLGGYTF.

This chain joins TRBV5-4 and TRBJ1-2, with D unclear. Germline loops: CDR1 SGHNT, CDR2 YYREEE (reference sequence). The CDR3 is 14 amino acids. The V gene lost 4 bases and the J gene lost 8 bases, with 18 bases spanning the gap. CDR3 residues: CASSPLAGGGGYTF. DNA of the CDR3: TGTGCCAGCAGCCCCCTAGCGGGCGGCGGGGGCTACACCTTC.

The chain employs TRBV9 and TRBJ2-3; maybe TRBD2 (5 bases). CDR1 SGDLS and CDR2 YYNGEE come from the germline V gene. Trimming stripped 0 bases from V and 4 bases from J, with 6 bases between. This CDR3 has 13 amino acids. Here the CDR3 reads CASSVEAADTQYF. CDR3 DNA: TGTGCCAGCAGCGTAGAAGCGGCAGATACGCAGTATTTT.

This clone was seen only a few times. The chain has TRBV20-1 and TRBJ1-5, with 7 bases fitting TRBD1. Germline V gene sequence: CDR1 DFQATT, CDR2 SNEGSKA (reference sequence). The junction had 11 bases not matched to a gene; V was cut back by 6 bases and J by 3 bases. The CDR3 contains 15 residues. As DNA, the CDR3 is TGCAGTGCCAGTGGTGGAGGGGGCGTCAATCAGCCCCAGCATTTT. The encoded protein is CSASGGGGVNQPQHF.